The 15 T cell receptor beta chains presented below share a single source sample, sequenced in a study of CD8+ T cells in alopecia areata. Extracted from the samples, RNA was reverse transcribed into cDNA to serve as the sequencing template. Here immunoSEQ multiplex PCR was the method, and the copy in TCRdb shows in-frame clones only, minus some. This sample yields about 180,000 clones, of which around 58% are seen a single time; approximately 16% belongs to the top ten. Treatment noted: oral pan-JAK inhibitor, 5-10 mg twice daily. Material: CD4+ T cells sorted from blood, obtained at approximately week 56, from a patient treated with tofacitinib. The receptors come from a human donor with alopecia areata.

The sample holds one count of this clone. The chain carries TRBV29-1 and TRBJ1-4; D may be TRBD1 (5 bases). Trimming took off 5 bases at V and 4 bases at J, with 11 bases between the two ends. This CDR3 contains 13 residues. Per the germline V gene, CDR1 is SQVTM and CDR2 is ANQGSEA. The CDR3 region is CSVTPGLNEKLFF. CDR3 sequence (DNA): TGCAGCGTTACCCCGGGACTTAATGAAAAACTGTTTTTT.

This chain links TRBV5-6 with TRBJ1-2; D possibly corresponds to TRBD1 (5 bases). Trimming pared 0 bases from V and 9 bases from J, leaving 12 bases between. The CDR3 runs 13 residues. Per germline, CDR1 SGHDT and CDR2 YYEEEE. The CDR3 nucleotides read TGTGCCAGCAGCTTGGAGGGGCGAGGGAGCTACACCTTC. It codes for CASSLEGRGSYTF.

V and J are TRBV7-2 and TRBJ1-1; D unclear. The germline V gene encodes CDR1 SGHTA and CDR2 FQGNSA. The CDR3 loop spans 14 amino acids. V was shortened by 3 bases and J by 1 base, with 9 bases between the two germline ends. CDR3: CASSFSTGNTEAFF. CDR3 in DNA: TGTGCCAGCAGCTTCTCGACGGGGAACACTGAAGCTTTCTTT.

V and J are TRBV5-1 and TRBJ2-3; D is ambiguous. Germline loops: CDR1 SGHRS, CDR2 YFSETQ. The CDR3 loop spans 14 amino acids. V lost 1 base to trimming and J lost 0 bases, with 6 bases between them. CDR3 nucleotide sequence: TGCGCCAGCAGCTTGTCAACTAGCACAGATACGCAGTATTTT. This codes for CASSLSTSTDTQYF.

CDR3 DNA sequence: TGTGCCAGAGAAAGGGGGGCGCGTGAAAAACTGTTTTTT. It codes for CARERGAREKLFF. This sequence joins TRBV19 and TRBJ1-4; possible D gene TRBD1, 6 bases. Germline V gene data show CDR1 as LNHDA and CDR2 as SQIVND (reference sequence). Trimming stripped 9 bases from V and 7 bases from J, with 15 bases between. CDR3 size: 13 residues.

The chain employs TRBV4-1 and TRBJ1-2; D is ambiguous. Deletions cut 2 bases from V and 14 bases from J, with 12 bases between. The germline V gene has CDR1 MGHRA and CDR2 YSYEKL. The CDR3 is made up of 11 amino acids. CDR3 sequence reads: CASSQRHGLTF. CDR3 nucleotide sequence: TGCGCCAGCAGCCAACGGCACGGACTTACCTTC.

The chain couples TRBV15 to TRBJ2-1, with 12 bases fitting TRBD2. V dropped 4 bases and J dropped 3; count of bases not matched to a gene: 10. Germline CDR1 and CDR2: LNHNV and YYDKDF (reference sequence). The length of the CDR3 is 18 residues. CDR3 in DNA: TGTGCCACCAGCAAGACTAGCGGGGGAAACAACTTCTACAATGAGCAGTTCTTC. Its protein is CATSKTSGGNNFYNEQFF.

A remark on this clone: Other DNA sequences in the same sample also yield this CDR3. This chain links TRBV5-1 with TRBJ2-7, with 8 nucleotides matching TRBD1. Germline values: CDR1 SGHRS, CDR2 YFSETQ. The CDR3 contains 16 residues. Losses at the gene ends were 3 bases for V and 3 bases for J; bases not matched to a gene: 11. CDR3 amino acids: CASSSGQGGISYEQYF. The CDR3 DNA is TGCGCCAGCAGCTCCGGACAGGGTGGGATCAGCTACGAGCAGTACTTC.

The chain uses TRBV29-1 and TRBJ1-2, with D tentatively TRBD1 (6 bases). V lost 4 bases, J lost 5 bases, and 14 bases lay in between. Germline V lookup: CDR1 SQVTM, CDR2 ANQGSEA. This CDR3 region has 13 residues. The CDR3 region is CSVGGQGRYGYTF. In DNA form, the CDR3 reads TGCAGCGTTGGGGGGCAGGGTAGATATGGCTACACCTTC.

V and J are TRBV29-1 and TRBJ2-7; D is unclear. Germline assignment: CDR1 SQVTM and CDR2 ANQGSEA. The CDR3 sequence is 11 residues long. V lost 3 bases and J 4 bases, leaving 7 bases between the germline ends. CDR3 nucleotide sequence: TGCAGCGTTGATTTTCAGTACGAGCAGTACTTC. This encodes CSVDFQYEQYF.

The sample holds a few counts of this clone. V usage is TRBV11-2 and J usage is TRBJ1-1; D not resolved. The V end lost 5 bases, the J end lost 10 bases, and 11 bases lay between the germline ends. Germline CDR1 is SGHAT and CDR2 is FQNNGV. The CDR3 contains 11 residues. The CDR3 reads CASSAPAVAFF. CDR3 coding DNA: TGTGCCAGCAGCGCCCCAGCGGTAGCTTTCTTT.

This chain joins TRBV7-9 and TRBJ2-3; no reliable D call. Per germline, CDR1 SEHNR and CDR2 FQNEAQ (reference sequence). V was cut by 8 bases and J by 1 base, with 13 bases left in between. CDR3 length: 14 residues. The CDR3 region has the DNA TGTGCCAGCGCCGTAGGAACACGCACAGATACGCAGTATTTT. Amino acids: CASAVGTRTDTQYF.

This clone was seen a handful of times. The chain recombines TRBV29-1 with TRBJ2-5; unclear D gene. The CDR3 is made up of 12 amino acids. V was clipped by 6 bases and J by 1 base, with 9 bases between them. Germline V CDR1 and CDR2: SQVTM, ANQGSEA. CDR3 DNA: TGCAGCGTCCAGGTGACCCAAGAGACCCAGTACTTC. Residues: CSVQVTQETQYF.

In its sample, this clone was seen a few times. The chain uses TRBV6-5 and TRBJ1-1, with D possibly being TRBD1 (5 bases). Between the trimmed V and J ends, which lost 5 bases and 7 bases, there was a span of 11 bases. CDR1 and CDR2 (germline): MNHEY, SVGAGI. The CDR3 has 12 residues. CDR3 in DNA: TGTGCCAGCAGTAAGTCAGGGCGTGAAGCTTTCTTT. Amino acids: CASSKSGREAFF.

CDR3 region: CAWRRAGGSYTF. CDR3 in DNA: TGTGCCTGGAGACGGGCCGGGGGCAGCTACACCTTC. This rearrangement joins TRBV30 to TRBJ1-2; possible D gene TRBD1, 6 bases. Germline V gives CDR1 GTSNPN, CDR2 SVGIG (reference sequence). This CDR3 is 12 amino acids long. V shed 3 bases and J shed 9 bases, with 14 bases lying between them.